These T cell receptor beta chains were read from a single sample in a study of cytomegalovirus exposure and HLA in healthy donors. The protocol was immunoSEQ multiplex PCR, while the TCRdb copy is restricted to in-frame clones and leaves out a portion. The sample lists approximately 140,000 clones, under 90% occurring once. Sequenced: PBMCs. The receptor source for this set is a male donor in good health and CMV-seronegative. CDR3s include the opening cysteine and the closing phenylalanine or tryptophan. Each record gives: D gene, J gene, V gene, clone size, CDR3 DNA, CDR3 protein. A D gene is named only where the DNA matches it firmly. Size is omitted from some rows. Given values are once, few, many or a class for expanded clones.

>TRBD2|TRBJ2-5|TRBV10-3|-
TGTGCCATCAGTGATCGGGCTAGCGGTCAAGAGACCCAGTACTTC
CAISDRASGQETQYF
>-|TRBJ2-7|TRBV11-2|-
TGTGCCAGCAGCTTAGACCAGGTCAACGAGCAGTACTTC
CASSLDQVNEQYF
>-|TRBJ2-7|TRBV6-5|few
TGTGCCAGCAGTCCCAACATTCCATACGAGCAGTACTTC
CASSPNIPYEQYF
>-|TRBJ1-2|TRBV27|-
TGTGCCAGCGCGTACCCCGACTCTAACTATGGCTACACCTTC
CASAYPDSNYGYTF
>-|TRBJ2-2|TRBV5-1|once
TGCGCCAGCAGCGCTGGCTGGGGGGCGAACACCGGGGAGCTGTTTTTT
CASSAGWGANTGELFF
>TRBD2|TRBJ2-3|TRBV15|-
TGTGCCACCAGCAGAGATGATTCGGGGGAGGGCCGGGATACGCAGTATTTT
CATSRDDSGEGRDTQYF
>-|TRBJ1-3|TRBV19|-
TGTGCCAGTAGTATGGGGCGGAACTCTGGAAACACCATATATTTT
CASSMGRNSGNTIYF
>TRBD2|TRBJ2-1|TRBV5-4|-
TGTGCCAGCAGCTTGACTAGCGGGAGGGCTGAGCAGTTCTTC
CASSLTSGRAEQFF
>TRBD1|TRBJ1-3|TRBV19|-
TGTGCCAGTAGTCCGGGCGACAGGGCGAGCTCTGGAAACACCATATATTTT
CASSPGDRASSGNTIYF
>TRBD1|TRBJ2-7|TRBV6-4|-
TGTGCCAGATCCATCACCGGACAGGGGAAGTACTTC
CARSITGQGKYF